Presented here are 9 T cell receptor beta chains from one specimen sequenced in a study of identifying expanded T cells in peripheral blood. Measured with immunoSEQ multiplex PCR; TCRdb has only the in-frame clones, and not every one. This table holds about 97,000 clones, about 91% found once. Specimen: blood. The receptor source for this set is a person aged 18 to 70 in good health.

The CDR3 region is CASSQISTGIVKAFF. The DNA for the CDR3 is TGTGCCAGCAGCCAAATATCGACAGGGATCGTCAAAGCTTTCTTT. The rearrangement links TRBV6-5 to TRBJ1-1; 7 bases match TRBD1. Trimming removed 6 bases from V and 9 bases from J; junction bases left unmatched: 16. This CDR3 comprises 15 residues. CDR1 is MNHEY and CDR2 is SVGAGI in the germline V gene.

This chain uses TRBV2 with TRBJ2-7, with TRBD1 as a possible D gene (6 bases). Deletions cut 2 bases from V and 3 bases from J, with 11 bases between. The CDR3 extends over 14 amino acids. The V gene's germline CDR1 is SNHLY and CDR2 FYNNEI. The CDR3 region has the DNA TGTGCCAGCAGTGAACGGGGACACCTCTACGAGCAGTACTTC. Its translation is CASSERGHLYEQYF.

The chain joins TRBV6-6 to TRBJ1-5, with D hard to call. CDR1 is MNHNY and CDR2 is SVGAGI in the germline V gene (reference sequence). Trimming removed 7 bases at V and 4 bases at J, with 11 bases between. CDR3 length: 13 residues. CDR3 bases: TGTGCCAGCACGGGGTCACAGAATCAGCCCCAGCATTTT. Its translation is CASTGSQNQPQHF.

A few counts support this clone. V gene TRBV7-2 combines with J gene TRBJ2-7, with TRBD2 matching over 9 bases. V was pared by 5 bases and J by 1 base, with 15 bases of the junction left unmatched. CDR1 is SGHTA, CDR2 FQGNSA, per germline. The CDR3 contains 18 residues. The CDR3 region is CASSGEVLGAGGSYEQYF. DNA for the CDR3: TGTGCCAGCAGCGGGGAGGTTTTAGGAGCGGGGGGTTCCTACGAGCAGTACTTC. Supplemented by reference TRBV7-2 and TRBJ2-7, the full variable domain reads GAGVSQSPSNKVTEKGKDVELRCDPISGHTALYWYRQSLGQGLEFLIYFQGNSAPDKSGLPSDRFSAERTGGSVSTLTIQRTQQEDSAVYLCASSGEVLGAGGSYEQYFGPGTRLTVT.

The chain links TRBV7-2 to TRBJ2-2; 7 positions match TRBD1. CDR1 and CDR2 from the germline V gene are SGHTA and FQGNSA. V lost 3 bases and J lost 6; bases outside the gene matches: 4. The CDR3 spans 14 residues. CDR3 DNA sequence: TGTGCCAGCAGCTTCGGCAGGGGGTCCGGGGAGCTGTTTTTT. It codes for CASSFGRGSGELFF.

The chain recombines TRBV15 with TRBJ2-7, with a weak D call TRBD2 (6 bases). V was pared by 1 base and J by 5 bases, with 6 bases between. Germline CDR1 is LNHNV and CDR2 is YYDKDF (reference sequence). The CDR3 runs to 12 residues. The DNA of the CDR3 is TGTGCCACCAGCAGAGGGGGGGACGAGCAGTACTTC. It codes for CATSRGGDEQYF.

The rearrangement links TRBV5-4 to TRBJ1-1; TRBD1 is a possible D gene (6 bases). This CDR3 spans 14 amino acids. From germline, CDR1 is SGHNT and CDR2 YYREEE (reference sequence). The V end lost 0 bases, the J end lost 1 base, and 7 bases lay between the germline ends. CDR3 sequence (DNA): TGTGCCAGCAGCTTGGCCAGGGGGAACACTGAAGCTTTCTTT. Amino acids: CASSLARGNTEAFF.

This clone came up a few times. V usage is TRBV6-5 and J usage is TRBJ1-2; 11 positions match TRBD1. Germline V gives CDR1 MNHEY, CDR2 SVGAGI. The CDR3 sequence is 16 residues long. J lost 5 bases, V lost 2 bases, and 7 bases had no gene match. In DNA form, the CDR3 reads TGTGCCAGCAGTTACGTCCGGACAGGGGGCGGGTATGGCTACACCTTC. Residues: CASSYVRTGGGYGYTF.

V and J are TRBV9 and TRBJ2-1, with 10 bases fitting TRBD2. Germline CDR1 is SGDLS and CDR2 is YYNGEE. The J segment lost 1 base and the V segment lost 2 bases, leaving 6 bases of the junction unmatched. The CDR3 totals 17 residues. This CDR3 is CASSVSLAGVSYNEQFF. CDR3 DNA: TGTGCCAGCAGCGTCTCCCTAGCGGGGGTGTCCTACAATGAGCAGTTCTTC.